This T cell receptor (beta chain) was sequenced for a study of identifying expanded T cells in peripheral blood. The CDR3 extends over 14 amino acids. Germline-derived CDR1 and CDR2 are MDHEN and SYDVKM. With V trimmed by 11 bases and J by 5 bases, 9 bases remained unmatched. Collection occurred without any documented infections or immune events in donors. This clone has more than one count but fewer than ten. Its antigen is currently unknown. Clones were sequenced by immunoSEQ multiplex PCR, and TCRdb holds only the in-frame ones, with some missing. The repertoire has roughly 100,000 clones, approximately 91% of them found once; the top ten carry approximately 3.9%. Points from the study as a whole: Over approximately two and four weeks, about 15 and 19 clones changed, versus approximately 1.2 between replicates. Variance in clone template counts between approximately two-week samples significantly increased with total template count across all healthy donors.

The rearrangement links TRBV28 to TRBJ2-2; 9 bases fit TRBD1. This TCR was recovered from a person aged 18 to 70 in good health. Specimen: blood. The chain's CDR3 is CASGGTGRTGELFF. In nucleotides, the CDR3 is TGTGCCTCTGGGGGGACAGGGCGAACCGGGGAGCTGTTTTTT.